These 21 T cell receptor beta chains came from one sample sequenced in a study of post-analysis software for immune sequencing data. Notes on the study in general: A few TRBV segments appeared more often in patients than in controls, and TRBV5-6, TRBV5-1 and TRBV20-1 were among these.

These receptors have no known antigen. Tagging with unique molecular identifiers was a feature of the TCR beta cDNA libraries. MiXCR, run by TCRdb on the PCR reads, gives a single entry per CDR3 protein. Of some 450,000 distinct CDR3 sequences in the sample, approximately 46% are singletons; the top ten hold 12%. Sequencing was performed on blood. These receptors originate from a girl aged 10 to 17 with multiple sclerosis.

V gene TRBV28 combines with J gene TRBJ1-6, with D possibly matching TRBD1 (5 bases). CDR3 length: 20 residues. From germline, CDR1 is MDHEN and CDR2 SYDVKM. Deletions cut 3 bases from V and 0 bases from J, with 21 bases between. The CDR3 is CASSFGYRQRSSSYNSPLHF. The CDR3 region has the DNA TGTGCCAGCAGTTTCGGGTATCGACAGCGGTCGAGCTCCTATAATTCACCCCTCCACTTT.

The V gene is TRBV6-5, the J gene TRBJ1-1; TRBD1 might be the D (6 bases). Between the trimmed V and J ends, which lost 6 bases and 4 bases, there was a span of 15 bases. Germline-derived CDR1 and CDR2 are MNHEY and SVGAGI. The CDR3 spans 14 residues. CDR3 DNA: TGTGCCAGCAGGTTAACAGGGATGGGCACTGAAGCTTTCTTT. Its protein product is CASRLTGMGTEAFF.

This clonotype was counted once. The CDR3 DNA follows: TGCGCCAGCAGCCAAGATTACAGGGCCGGGAATACGCAGTATTTT. It translates to CASSQDYRAGNTQYF. The V gene is TRBV4-1, the J gene TRBJ2-3; tentatively, D is TRBD1 (6 bases). This CDR3 spans 15 amino acids. CDR1 MGHRA and CDR2 YSYEKL come from the germline V gene. V was shortened by 0 bases and J by 7 bases, with 14 bases between the two germline ends.

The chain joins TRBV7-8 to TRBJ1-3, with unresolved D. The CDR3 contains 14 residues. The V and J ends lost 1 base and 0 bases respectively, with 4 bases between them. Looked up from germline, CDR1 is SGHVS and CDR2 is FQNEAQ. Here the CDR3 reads CASSLVLSGNTIYF. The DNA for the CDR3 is TGTGCCAGCAGCTTAGTCCTCTCTGGAAACACCATATATTTT.

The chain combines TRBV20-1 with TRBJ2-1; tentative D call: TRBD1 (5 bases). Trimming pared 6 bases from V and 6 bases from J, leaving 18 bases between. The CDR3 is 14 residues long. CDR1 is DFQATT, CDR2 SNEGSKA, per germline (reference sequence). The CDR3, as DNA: TGCAGTGCCCCCCGGCAGGGTGGCGGCAATGAGCAGTTCTTC. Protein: CSAPRQGGGNEQFF.

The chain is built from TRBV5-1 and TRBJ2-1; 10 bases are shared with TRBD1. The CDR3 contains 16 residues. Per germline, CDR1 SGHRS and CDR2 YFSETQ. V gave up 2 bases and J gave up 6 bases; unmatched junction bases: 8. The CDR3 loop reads CASSFQPGQGSNEQFF. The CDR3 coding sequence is TGCGCCAGCAGCTTTCAACCGGGACAGGGGAGCAATGAGCAGTTCTTC.

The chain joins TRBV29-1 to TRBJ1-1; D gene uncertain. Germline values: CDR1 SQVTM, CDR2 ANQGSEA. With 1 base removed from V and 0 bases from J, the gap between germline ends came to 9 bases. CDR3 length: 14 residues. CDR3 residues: CSVEVNGLNTEAFF. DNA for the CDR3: TGCAGCGTTGAAGTGAACGGTTTGAACACTGAAGCTTTCTTT.

The DNA of the CDR3 is TGTGCCAGCAGTTTAGCGGGGTGGGCCGGGGAGCTGTTTTTT. Protein: CASSLAGWAGELFF. This chain joins TRBV12-3 or TRBV12-4 and TRBJ2-2, with D unclear. The V and J ends lost 0 bases and 6 bases respectively, with 8 bases between them. This CDR3 is 14 amino acids long.

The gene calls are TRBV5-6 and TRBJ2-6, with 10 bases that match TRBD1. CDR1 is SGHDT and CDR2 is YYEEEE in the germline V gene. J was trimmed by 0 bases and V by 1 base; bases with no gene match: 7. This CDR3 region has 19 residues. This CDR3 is CASSLRDRGLISGANVLTF. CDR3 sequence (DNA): TGTGCCAGCAGCTTGCGAGACAGGGGGCTAATCTCTGGGGCCAACGTCCTGACTTTC.

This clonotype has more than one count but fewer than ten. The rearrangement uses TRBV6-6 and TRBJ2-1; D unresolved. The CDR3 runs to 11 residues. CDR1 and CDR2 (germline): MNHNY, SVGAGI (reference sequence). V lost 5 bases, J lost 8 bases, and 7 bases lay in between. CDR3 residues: CASSRRYEQFF. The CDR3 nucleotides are TGTGCCAGCAGTCGCCGTTATGAGCAGTTCTTC.

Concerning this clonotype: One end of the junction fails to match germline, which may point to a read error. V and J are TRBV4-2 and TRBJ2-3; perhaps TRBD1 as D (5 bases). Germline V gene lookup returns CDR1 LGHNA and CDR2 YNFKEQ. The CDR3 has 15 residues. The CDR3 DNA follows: TGTGCCAGCAGCCAAGATTGGGGCGACACAGCTACGCAGTATTTT. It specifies CASSQDWGDTATQYF.

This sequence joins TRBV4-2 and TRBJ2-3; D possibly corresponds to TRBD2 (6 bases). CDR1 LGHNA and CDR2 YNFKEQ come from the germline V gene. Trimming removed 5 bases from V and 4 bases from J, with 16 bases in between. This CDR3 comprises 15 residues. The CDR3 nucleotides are TGTGCCAGCAGCGTACCGGGACTGGTCGCAGATACGCAGTATTTT. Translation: CASSVPGLVADTQYF.

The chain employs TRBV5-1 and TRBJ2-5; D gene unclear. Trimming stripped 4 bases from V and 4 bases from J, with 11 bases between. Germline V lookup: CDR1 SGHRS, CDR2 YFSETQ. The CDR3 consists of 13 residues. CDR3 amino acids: CASSARLAETQYF. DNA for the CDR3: TGCGCCAGCAGCGCGCGGTTGGCAGAGACCCAGTACTTC.

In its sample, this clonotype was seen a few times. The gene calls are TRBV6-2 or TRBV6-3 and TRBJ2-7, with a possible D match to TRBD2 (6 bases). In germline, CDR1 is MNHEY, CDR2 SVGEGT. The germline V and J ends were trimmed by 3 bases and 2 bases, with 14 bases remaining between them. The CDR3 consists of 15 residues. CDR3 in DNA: TGTGCCAGCAGTTATGCGGGGCGGGTCCCCTACGAGCAGTACTTC. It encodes CASSYAGRVPYEQYF.

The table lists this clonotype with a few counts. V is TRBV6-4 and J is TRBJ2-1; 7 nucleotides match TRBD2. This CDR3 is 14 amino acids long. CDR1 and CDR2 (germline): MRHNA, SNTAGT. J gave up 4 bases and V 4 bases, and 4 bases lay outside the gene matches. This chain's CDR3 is CASSVASGYNEQFF. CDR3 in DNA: TGTGCCAGCAGTGTGGCTAGCGGATACAATGAGCAGTTCTTC.

The CDR3 reads CASSSRGSYGYTF. The CDR3 nucleotides read TGTGCCAGCAGCTCCAGGGGGTCCTATGGCTACACCTTC. The chain combines TRBV11-2 with TRBJ1-2, with TRBD1 identical over 7 bases. CDR1 SGHAT and CDR2 FQNNGV come from the germline V gene. With V trimmed by 4 bases and J by 4 bases, 3 bases remained unmatched. The CDR3 loop spans 13 amino acids.

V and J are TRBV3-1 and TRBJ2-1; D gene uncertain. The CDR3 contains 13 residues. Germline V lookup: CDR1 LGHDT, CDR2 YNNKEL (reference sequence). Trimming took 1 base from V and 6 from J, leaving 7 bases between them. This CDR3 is CASSQVRINEQFF. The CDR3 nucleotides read TGTGCCAGCAGCCAAGTTCGGATCAATGAGCAGTTCTTC.

The CDR3 spells CASSPDLPREETQYF. DNA of the CDR3: TGTGCCAGCTCACCAGATTTGCCTAGAGAAGAGACCCAGTACTTC. This chain links TRBV18 with TRBJ2-5; D unclear. The V and J ends lost 2 bases and 3 bases respectively, with 13 bases between them. CDR1 KGHSH and CDR2 LQKENI come from the germline V gene. The CDR3 length is 15 residues.

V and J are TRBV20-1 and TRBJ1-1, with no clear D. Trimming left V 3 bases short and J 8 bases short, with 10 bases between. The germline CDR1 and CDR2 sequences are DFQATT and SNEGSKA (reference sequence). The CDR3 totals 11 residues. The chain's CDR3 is CSASPTPEAFF. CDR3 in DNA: TGCAGTGCTAGCCCTACACCCGAAGCTTTCTTT.

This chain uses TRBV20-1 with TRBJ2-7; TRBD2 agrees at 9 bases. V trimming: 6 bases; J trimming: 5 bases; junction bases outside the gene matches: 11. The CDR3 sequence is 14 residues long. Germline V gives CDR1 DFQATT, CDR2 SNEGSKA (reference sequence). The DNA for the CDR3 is TGCAGTGCCTCCTTAGCGGGAGCCATTCACGAGCAGTACTTC. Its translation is CSASLAGAIHEQYF.

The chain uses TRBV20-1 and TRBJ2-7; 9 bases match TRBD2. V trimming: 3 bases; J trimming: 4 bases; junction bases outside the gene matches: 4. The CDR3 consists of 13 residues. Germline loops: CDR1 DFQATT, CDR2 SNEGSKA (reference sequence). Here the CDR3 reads CSARSSGAYEQYF. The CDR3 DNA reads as TGCAGTGCTAGGTCTAGCGGGGCTTACGAGCAGTACTTC.